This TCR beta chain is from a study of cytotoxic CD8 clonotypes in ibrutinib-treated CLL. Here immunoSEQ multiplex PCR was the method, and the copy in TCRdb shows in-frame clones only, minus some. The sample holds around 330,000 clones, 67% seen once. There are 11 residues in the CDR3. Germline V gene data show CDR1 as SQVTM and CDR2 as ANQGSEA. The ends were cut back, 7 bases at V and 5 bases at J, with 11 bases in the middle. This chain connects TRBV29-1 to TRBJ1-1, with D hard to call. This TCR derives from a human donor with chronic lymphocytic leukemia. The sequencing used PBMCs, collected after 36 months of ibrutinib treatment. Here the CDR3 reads CSAVGLTEAFF. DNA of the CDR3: TGCAGCGCCGTAGGGTTGACTGAAGCTTTCTTT. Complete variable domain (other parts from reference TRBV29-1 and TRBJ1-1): SAVISQKPSRDICQRGTSLTIQCQVDSQVTMMFWYRQQPGQSLTLIATANQGSEATYESGFVIDKFPISRPNLTFSTLTVSNMSPEDSSIYLCSAVGLTEAFFGQGTRLTVV.